This entry lists 29 T cell receptor beta chains sequenced from one sample in a study of control samples from healthy donors and cancer patients. Using immunoSEQ multiplex PCR, the repertoire was profiled, and TCRdb retains in-frame clones only, with some absent. This sample has about 60,000 clones; 90% occur once, and the top ten carry about 1.2%. Sample: PBMCs. Receptor source: a woman aged 45-65 years with colorectal cancer.

Here the CDR3 DNA reads TGTGCCAGCAGTCCCGGGACAGGGCGAGCTAATGAAAAACTGTTTTTT. It codes for CASSPGTGRANEKLFF. The genes are TRBV5-6 and TRBJ1-4; TRBD1 matches at 9 bases. V shed 5 bases and J 3 bases; nucleotides not matched to a gene: 8. Germline lookup yields CDR1 SGHDT and CDR2 YYEEEE. The CDR3 spans 16 residues.

The chain couples TRBV7-9 to TRBJ2-5; no clear D gene. CDR3 length: 13 residues. Trimming pared 8 bases from V and 1 base from J, leaving 11 bases between. Per germline, CDR1 SEHNR and CDR2 FQNEAQ (reference sequence). The CDR3: CASSQSFQETQYF. The CDR3 DNA sequence: TGTGCCAGCTCCCAAAGTTTCCAAGAGACCCAGTACTTC. The complete variable domain, with remaining parts taken from reference TRBV7-9 and TRBJ2-5, reads DTGVSQNPRHKITKRGQNVTFRCDPISEHNRLYWYRQTLGQGPEFLTYFQNEAQLEKSRLLSDRFSAERPKGSFSTLEIQRTEQGDSAMYLCASSQSFQETQYFGPGTRLLVL.

The gene calls are TRBV2 and TRBJ1-2, with D hard to call. Germline-derived CDR1 and CDR2 are SNHLY and FYNNEI. The CDR3 extends over 13 amino acids. V gave up 8 bases and J gave up 4 bases, with 14 bases separating them. DNA for the CDR3: TGTGCCAGCTCCGAGAGGCGGCTCTATGGCTACACCTTC. This translates into CASSERRLYGYTF.

This clone has a handful of counts. V is TRBV7-3 and J is TRBJ1-1; D not resolved. This CDR3 spans 13 amino acids. Germline CDR1 SGHTA, CDR2 FQGTGA. Trimming removed 2 bases at V and 1 base at J, with 5 bases between. The CDR3 DNA follows: TGTGCCAGCAGCTTACAGGAGAACACTGAAGCTTTCTTT. It yields the protein CASSLQENTEAFF. Together with reference TRBV7-3 and TRBJ1-1, the CDR3 gives the full variable domain: GAGVSQTPSNKVTEKGKYVELRCDPISGHTALYWYRQSLGQGPEFLIYFQGTGAADDSGLPNDRFFAVRPEGSVSTLKIQRTERGDSAVYLCASSLQENTEAFFGQGTRLTVV.

V usage is TRBV7-9 and J usage is TRBJ2-2; no definite D call. The CDR3 has 15 residues. The V and J ends lost 2 bases and 2 bases respectively, with 9 bases between them. Germline V gene data show CDR1 as SEHNR and CDR2 as FQNEAQ (reference sequence). The CDR3 is CASSLRQVNTGELFF. The CDR3 bases are TGTGCCAGCAGCTTAAGGCAGGTTAACACCGGGGAGCTGTTTTTT.

The V call is TRBV11-1, the J call TRBJ2-5; D is perhaps TRBD2 (5 bases). Germline CDR1 SGHAT, CDR2 FQDESV (reference sequence). Between the trimmed V and J ends, which lost 7 bases and 0 bases, there was a span of 18 bases. The CDR3 length is 16 residues. The CDR3, as DNA: TGTGCCAGCAACCTTTTATCTGGAGGAGACCAAGAGACCCAGTACTTC. This translates into CASNLLSGGDQETQYF. The entire variable domain, with the rest obtained from reference TRBV11-1 and TRBJ2-5, is as follows: EAEVAQSPRYKITEKSQAVAFWCDPISGHATLYWYRQILGQGPELLVQFQDESVVDDSQLPKDRFSAERLKGVDSTLKIQPAELGDSAMYLCASNLLSGGDQETQYFGPGTRLLVL.

The chain couples TRBV7-9 to TRBJ2-7; weak D call: TRBD2 (5 bases). Germline CDR1 SEHNR, CDR2 FQNEAQ (reference sequence). The CDR3 has 14 amino acids. The V end lost 1 base, the J end lost 0 bases, and 7 bases lay between the germline ends. The CDR3 spells CASSLEGSSYEQYF. As DNA, the CDR3 is TGTGCCAGCAGCTTAGAAGGGAGCTCCTACGAGCAGTACTTC.

This clone has a single count. This rearrangement joins TRBV7-9 to TRBJ2-1; D is uncertain. The ends were cut back, 1 base at V and 8 bases at J, with 3 bases in the middle. The CDR3 contains 11 residues. CDR1 is SEHNR and CDR2 is FQNEAQ in the germline V gene (reference sequence). The CDR3: CASSLGDEQFF. CDR3 nucleotide sequence: TGTGCCAGCAGCTTAGGAGATGAGCAGTTCTTC.

The V and J genes are TRBV2 and TRBJ1-2; 9 nucleotides align to TRBD1. V shed 7 bases, J shed 0 bases, and the junction held 9 bases outside the gene matches. Germline V gene sequence: CDR1 SNHLY, CDR2 FYNNEI. This CDR3 has 16 residues. The CDR3 sequence: CASTGGTGRTNYGYTF. For the CDR3, the DNA is TGTGCCAGCACCGGGGGGACAGGGCGAACTAACTATGGCTACACCTTC.

This chain links TRBV18 with TRBJ1-5; 9 bases map to TRBD1. Per germline, CDR1 KGHSH and CDR2 LQKENI. The CDR3 extends over 16 amino acids. Trimming cost V 4 bases and J 4 bases; bases outside gene matches: 8. The CDR3 protein is CASSRVRDRDNQPQHF. CDR3 DNA: TGTGCCAGCTCACGAGTTCGGGACAGGGATAATCAGCCCCAGCATTTT.

This chain links TRBV30 with TRBJ1-5, with 8 nucleotides matching TRBD1. The CDR3 has 13 residues. With 5 bases clipped from V and 4 bases from J, the junction kept 4 bases outside the gene matches. The V gene's germline CDR1 is GTSNPN and CDR2 SVGIG (reference sequence). The CDR3 bases are TGTGCCTGGCAGGACAGGGCGAATCAGCCCCAGCATTTT. Encoded protein: CAWQDRANQPQHF.

The chain uses TRBV7-2 and TRBJ1-6, with D perhaps TRBD1 (5 bases). V was trimmed by 4 bases and J by 11 bases, leaving 9 bases between them. Germline-derived CDR1 and CDR2 are SGHTA and FQGNSA. The CDR3 length is 12 residues. As DNA, the CDR3 is TGTGCCAGCAGCTCCAGGGTTGCACCCCTCCACTTT. This sequence encodes CASSSRVAPLHF.

In its sample, this clone was seen a few times. The rearrangement uses TRBV6-1 and TRBJ1-5; D remains unclear. Trimming removed 4 bases at V and 4 bases at J, with 17 bases between. This CDR3 region has 16 residues. Germline V gives CDR1 MNHNS, CDR2 SASEGT. The CDR3 spells CASSGAFTLANQPQHF. The CDR3 bases are TGTGCCAGCAGTGGAGCCTTTACTTTGGCGAATCAGCCCCAGCATTTT.

V usage is TRBV28 and J usage is TRBJ2-5, with TRBD1 matching over 9 bases. V was pared by 3 bases and J by 3 bases, with 2 bases of the junction left unmatched. There are 14 residues in the CDR3. The germline CDR1 and CDR2 sequences are MDHEN and SYDVKM. In nucleotides, the CDR3 is TGTGCCAGCAGTTTCCGGACAGGGGAAGAGACCCAGTACTTC. It yields the protein CASSFRTGEETQYF.

Regarding this clone: The sample has other DNA sequences that encode this CDR3 too. The gene calls are TRBV19 and TRBJ2-2; 9 bases fit TRBD1. The CDR3 runs to 14 residues. In germline, CDR1 is LNHDA, CDR2 SQIVND (reference sequence). Unmatched junction bases numbered 6, after V lost 9 bases and J lost 4 bases. Written as DNA, the CDR3 is TGTGCCAGCCTACAGGGGGCTGGCACCGGGGAGCTGTTTTTT. Amino acid sequence: CASLQGAGTGELFF.

V is TRBV27 and J is TRBJ1-4; TRBD1 matches 9 bases. Trimming at V came to 1 base and at J to 7 bases, leaving 13 bases not matched to a gene. CDR1 and CDR2 from the germline V gene are MNHEY and SMNVEV (reference sequence). The CDR3 has 18 amino acids. This CDR3 reads CASSLLVGQGFVGEKLFF. CDR3 DNA: TGTGCCAGCAGTTTATTGGTGGGACAGGGTTTCGTCGGTGAAAAACTGTTTTTT.

The chain joins TRBV7-3 to TRBJ2-1; D is possibly TRBD1 (5 bases). CDR1 and CDR2 from the germline V gene are SGHTA and FQGTGA. Trimming stripped 2 bases from V and 2 bases from J, with 13 bases between. The CDR3 totals 16 residues. CDR3 amino acids: CASSLSRVATYNEQFF. CDR3 sequence (DNA): TGTGCCAGCAGCTTATCCAGGGTGGCGACCTACAATGAGCAGTTCTTC.

This rearrangement joins TRBV5-1 to TRBJ2-5; 9 positions agree with TRBD2. Germline CDR1 is SGHRS and CDR2 is YFSETQ. V shed 4 bases, J shed 5 bases, and the junction held 3 bases outside the gene matches. The CDR3 loop spans 13 amino acids. The CDR3 sequence is CASSPAGGETQYF. The CDR3 DNA is TGCGCCAGCAGCCCAGCGGGGGGTGAGACCCAGTACTTC.

The rearrangement joins TRBV2 to TRBJ1-1, with D hard to call. CDR3 size: 16 residues. V was clipped by 6 bases and J by 0 bases, with 17 bases between them. The germline gives CDR1 SNHLY, CDR2 FYNNEI. The CDR3 sequence: CASSLDEAEMNTEAFF. The DNA for the CDR3 is TGTGCCAGCAGCCTGGACGAGGCAGAGATGAACACTGAAGCTTTCTTT.

J is TRBJ1-3 and V is TRBV7-9; no definite D call. CDR3 length: 15 amino acids. Trimming removed 5 bases from V and 4 bases from J, with 15 bases in between. Germline CDR1 and CDR2: SEHNR and FQNEAQ (reference sequence). The CDR3 region is CASSRPLRQGNTIYF. The CDR3 nucleotides are TGTGCCAGCAGCCGACCCCTTCGTCAGGGAAACACCATATATTTT.

The chain is built from TRBV29-1 and TRBJ1-2; 8 bases match TRBD1. Unmatched junction bases numbered 7, after V lost 3 bases and J lost 10 bases. This CDR3 has 12 residues. CDR1 SQVTM and CDR2 ANQGSEA come from the germline V gene. CDR3 DNA: TGCAGCGTTGATTGGGGACAGGTAGACTACACCTTC. Translated, it gives CSVDWGQVDYTF.

V is TRBV5-4 and J is TRBJ1-3; weak D call: TRBD1 (6 bases). The germline CDR1 and CDR2 sequences are SGHNT and YYREEE (reference sequence). V lost 0 bases and J lost 4, with 11 bases in between. This CDR3 spans 15 amino acids. CDR3 coding DNA: TGTGCCAGCAGCTTGGATCGGACAGCCGGAAACACCATATATTTT. This gives the protein CASSLDRTAGNTIYF.

For this clone: The junction does not match germline at one end; this may be a read error. The chain uses TRBV5-1 and TRBJ2-1, with D unclear. This CDR3 contains 15 residues. Germline V CDR1 and CDR2: SGHRS, YFSETQ. The CDR3 is CASRMGDSSYDEQFF. The CDR3 region has the DNA TGCGCCAGCAGGATGGGCGACTCAAGCTACGATGAGCAGTTCTTC.

V gene TRBV7-2 combines with J gene TRBJ2-2, with a weak D call TRBD1 (5 bases). CDR1 is SGHTA, CDR2 FQGNSA, per germline. The CDR3 is 15 residues long. V was clipped by 5 bases and J by 4 bases, with 14 bases between them. This CDR3 is CASSPNTGVTGELFF. CDR3 coding DNA: TGTGCCAGCAGCCCGAACACAGGAGTCACCGGGGAGCTGTTTTTT. The complete variable domain, with remaining parts taken from reference TRBV7-2 and TRBJ2-2, reads GAGVSQSPSNKVTEKGKDVELRCDPISGHTALYWYRQSLGQGLEFLIYFQGNSAPDKSGLPSDRFSAERTGGSVSTLTIQRTQQEDSAVYLCASSPNTGVTGELFFGEGSRLTVL.

The chain has TRBV6-5 and TRBJ2-1; TRBD1 agrees at 8 bases. This CDR3 comprises 14 residues. CDR1 is MNHEY, CDR2 SVGAGI, per germline. V was pared by 6 bases and J by 8 bases, with 9 bases of the junction left unmatched. CDR3 bases: TGTGCCAGCAGAGACAGGGGTTTCGGCGATGAGCAGTTCTTC. It codes for CASRDRGFGDEQFF.

This chain links TRBV28 with TRBJ2-5; weak D call: TRBD1 (5 bases). The CDR3 contains 14 residues. Germline V gives CDR1 MDHEN, CDR2 SYDVKM. V was trimmed by 7 bases and J by 5 bases, leaving 17 bases between them. CDR3 nucleotide sequence: TGTGCCAGCAATTACTTAGGACAAAGGGAGACCCAGTACTTC. It specifies CASNYLGQRETQYF.

This chain connects TRBV7-8 to TRBJ2-5; D is uncertain. CDR1 is SGHVS and CDR2 is FQNEAQ in the germline V gene. The ends were cut back, 1 base at V and 5 bases at J, with 8 bases in the middle. The CDR3 contains 13 residues. CDR3 region: CASSLGVLETQYF. CDR3 nucleotides: TGTGCCAGCAGCTTAGGGGTTTTGGAGACCCAGTACTTC.

The CDR3 region has the DNA TGTGCCAGCAGTTACGAGGTGGACAGCCGCACAGATACGCAGTATTTT. Its translation is CASSYEVDSRTDTQYF. This rearrangement joins TRBV6-5 to TRBJ2-3; the D gene is possibly TRBD1 (6 bases). V lost 2 bases and J lost 1, with 13 bases in between. Per germline, CDR1 MNHEY and CDR2 SVGAGI. The CDR3 is 16 amino acids.

This clone was seen once. The genes are TRBV11-2 and TRBJ1-1, with 11 bases lining up with TRBD1. The germline V gene has CDR1 SGHAT and CDR2 FQNNGV. The ends lost 3 bases at V and 5 bases at J; junction bases unmatched: 5. The CDR3 consists of 15 residues. The CDR3 loop is CASSLDRGRLTEAFF. The DNA for the CDR3 is TGTGCCAGCAGCTTGGACAGGGGGCGCCTAACTGAAGCTTTCTTT. The entire variable domain, with the rest obtained from reference TRBV11-2 and TRBJ1-1, is as follows: EAGVAQSPRYKIIEKRQSVAFWCNPISGHATLYWYQQILGQGPKLLIQFQNNGVVDDSQLPKDRFSAERLKGVDSTLKIQPAKLEDSAVYLCASSLDRGRLTEAFFGQGTRLTVV.